The T cell receptor beta chain under discussion was sequenced for a study of response to subunit inactivated influenza vaccine. Study observations and caveats: The authors offered the suggestion that each seasonal influenza vaccination recruits few new T cells.

The table lists this clonotype with many counts. Antigen specificity is unknown. TCRdb analysed the RT-PCR reads with MiXCR anew, one entry per CDR3 protein. The sample includes hundreds of thousands of distinct CDR3 sequences, roughly 13% seen only once; the top ten take under 15%. CDR3 length equals 15 residues. Germline CDR1 reads SGHRS; CDR2 reads YFSETQ. V trimming: 6 bases; J trimming: 3 bases; junction bases outside the gene matches: 11. Material: PBMCs from blood, obtained roughly 45 days after vaccination. V is TRBV5-1 and J is TRBJ2-7, with 8 nucleotides matching TRBD2. This TCR was recovered from a man aged 45-65 years who received an inactivated influenza vaccine. The CDR3 DNA reads as TGCGCCAGCACCTCAATGGCGAGCGGGGGCTACGAGCAGTACTTC. Its protein product is CASTSMASGGYEQYF.